The text below deals with one TCR beta chain. The antigen remains undetermined. Profiling relied on immunoSEQ multiplex PCR, and the TCRdb table lists in-frame clones only, not all of them. This sample has approximately 72,000 clones, with roughly nine tenths found just once. This entry comes from a study of T cell responses to AZD1222 COVID-19 vaccine. Findings of the study overall: Donors in the cohort were predominantly white British and more often female, and clonal diversity was possibly underestimated.

Germline loops: CDR1 SGHNT, CDR2 YYREEE (reference sequence). V trimming: 3 bases; J trimming: 1 base; junction bases outside the gene matches: 7. The CDR3 is 15 residues long. The rearrangement joins TRBV5-4 to TRBJ2-7; 7 positions agree with TRBD1. The sample was peripheral blood, taken 28 days after the second AZD1222 dose. This receptor was identified in an adult who received the AZD1222 COVID-19 vaccine. CDR3 nucleotides: TGTGCCAGCAGCTCCGGACAGGCGACGTCCTACGAGCAGTACTTC. Its translation is CASSSGQATSYEQYF.